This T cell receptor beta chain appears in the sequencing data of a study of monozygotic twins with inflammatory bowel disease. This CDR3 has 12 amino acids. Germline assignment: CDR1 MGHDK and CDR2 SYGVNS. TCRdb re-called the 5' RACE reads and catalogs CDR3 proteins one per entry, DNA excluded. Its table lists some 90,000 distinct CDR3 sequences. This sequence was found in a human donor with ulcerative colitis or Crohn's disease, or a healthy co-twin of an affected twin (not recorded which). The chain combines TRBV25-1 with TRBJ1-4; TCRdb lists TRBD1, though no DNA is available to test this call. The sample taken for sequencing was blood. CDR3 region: CASRTGGEKLFF.